This T cell receptor (beta chain) was identified in a study of T-cell reconstitution after alpha-beta-depleted transplantation in children. TCRbeta library construction was performed incorporating unique molecular identifiers. Each CDR3 protein gets one entry after TCRdb re-called the PCR reads with MiXCR. The sample includes about 180,000 distinct CDR3 sequences, roughly 10% of them seen just once. This clonotype came up many times. With 3 bases clipped from V and 7 bases from J, the junction kept 5 bases outside the gene matches. The CDR3 loop spans 13 amino acids. Germline CDR1 reads SGHKS; CDR2 reads YYEKEE (reference sequence).

The sample consisted of PBMCs, taken before TCRalphabeta/CD19-depleted stem cell transplant. This chain joins TRBV5-5 and TRBJ2-7; 9 positions agree with TRBD1. The TCR sequence derives from a boy younger than 10 with acute myeloid leukemia, due to receive a stem cell transplant. CDR3 sequence reads: CASSWTGAGEQYF. The DNA of the CDR3 is TGTGCCAGCAGCTGGACAGGGGCAGGGGAGCAGTACTTC.